This section outlines one TCR beta chain sequence together with its context. There is no known antigen for this receptor. It has no much larger one-base neighbor in the sample; base qualities were not kept. The sample originates from a study of T cell responses to AZD1222 COVID-19 vaccine (dated by TCRdb to about 2021). In the study overall: TCR sequencing was performed for fewer than 250 trial participants, of whom around 200 were given two doses of AZD1222 and around 25 were given two doses of MenACWY control vaccine. Trial participants were enrolled by age into subgroups of 18-55, 56-69 and 70-plus years, and around 150, 28 and 57 TCR-sequenced participants, respectively, were included in these subgroups. What the authors observed across the whole study: Participants were mostly white British and included more females than males, and it was suggested by the authors that clonal diversity may have been underestimated. Epitopes outside the regions mutated in the B.1.351 and B.1.1.7 variants were reportedly recognized by nearly half of the unique spike-specific TCRs. Conclusions about previously exposed vaccinees are limited, since just a handful of AZD1222 recipients were seropositive for SARS-CoV-2 at baseline. Spike-specific TCR breadth and depth rose significantly after two AZD1222 doses compared with day 0 and with MenACWY recipients. The vaccine-associated CD4 TCRs covered the entire spike protein, and the dominant responses fell in regions 160-218 and 743-854. Because no day 14 peak-response samples were available, the repertoires could be characterized only after the peak T cell response. The 56-69-year group was small, and its depth increase did not reach significance, likely because of low power.

The intended sense of this specimen's time point label: about 28 days (+/-7) after the second vaccine dose. Because spike-specific TCR depth and breadth did not differ between the two schedules, AZD1222 recipients who got a second dose at roughly 4 weeks were pooled with those who got a second dose at roughly 12 weeks. Vaccinee samples came from UK trials COV001 and COV002, including a single-blind randomized controlled phase 2/3 trial of AZD1222 (ChAdOx1 nCoV-19) in healthy adults. For TCRbeta chain sequencing, PBMC samples from trial participants were taken at day 0 and at day 28 after the second dose. The CDR3 spans 15 residues, from the cysteine through the phenylalanine. Just the 45-base CDR3 DNA is kept, in frame starting at base 1. Trimmed from V: 3 bases; trimmed from J: 9 bases; junction bases lacking a gene match: 4. Taken from the germline V gene (reference sequence), the CDR1 and CDR2 loops are LNHDA and SQIVND.

The CDR3 regions of human TCRbeta chains were analyzed by immunosequencing. In the source study's methods: Repertoire TCRs were checked for matches against a reference library of SARS-CoV-2-specific TCRs that had been generated using the MIRA antigen-specificity platform. Breadth was defined as the fraction of unique TCRs that were SARS-CoV-2-associated, and depth was defined as the fraction of total T cells that were SARS-CoV-2-associated. Using the MIRA data, each spike-specific TCR was assigned both to the spike region to which the TCR was reactive and to a CD4 or CD8 class. Log10-transformed breadth and depth values were compared by one-way ANOVA with Sidak's multiple comparisons tests. TCRdb took this table from immuneACCESS and kept in-frame rearrangements with V and J called. Such tables lack part of the clones; where checked against another copy, unresolved V genes explain under half of the gap, and the rest is unexplained. That table is the source of V, J and clone size, and D and trimming were worked out from the DNA. Across this sample there are 120,000 or so clones, with roughly 89% seen only once. Of the sample, around 16% falls within the top ten clones.

The chain is made from TRBV19 and TRBJ1-6; 11 nucleotides in the junction match TRBD1. Sequences were derived from peripheral blood, sampled 28 days after the second AZD1222 dose. The receptor comes from an adult who received the AZD1222 COVID-19 vaccine. The DNA sequence is TGTGCCAGTAGTATCCTTGGGACAGGGGGTTCACCCCTCCACTTT. It is translated as CASSILGTGGSPLHF.